Below, one TCR beta chain is given with its context. Its specificity is not known. V shed 8 bases and J shed 2 bases, with 13 bases lying between them. CDR3 length equals 14 residues. Germline CDR1 ENHRY, CDR2 SYGVKD. This record comes from a study of T cell responses to AZD1222 COVID-19 vaccine. Pooled in the analysis were second doses at about 4 or about 12 weeks. Findings and caveats of the study: In a largely white British group with more females than males, clonal diversity was possibly underestimated.

Repertoires were generated with immunoSEQ multiplex PCR, while TCRdb's copy carries only in-frame clones and drops some. The repertoire includes about 93,000 clones, around 89% of them detected once, and more than 2% sits in the top ten. V and J are TRBV10-3 and TRBJ1-5, with D possibly being TRBD1 (5 bases). The TCR was taken from an adult who received the AZD1222 COVID-19 vaccine. The sequences come from peripheral blood, collected 28 days after the second AZD1222 dose. CDR3 sequence (DNA): TGTGCCATCGCCCCCGGGGCGGGCAATCAGCCCCAGCATTTT. Protein: CAIAPGAGNQPQHF.